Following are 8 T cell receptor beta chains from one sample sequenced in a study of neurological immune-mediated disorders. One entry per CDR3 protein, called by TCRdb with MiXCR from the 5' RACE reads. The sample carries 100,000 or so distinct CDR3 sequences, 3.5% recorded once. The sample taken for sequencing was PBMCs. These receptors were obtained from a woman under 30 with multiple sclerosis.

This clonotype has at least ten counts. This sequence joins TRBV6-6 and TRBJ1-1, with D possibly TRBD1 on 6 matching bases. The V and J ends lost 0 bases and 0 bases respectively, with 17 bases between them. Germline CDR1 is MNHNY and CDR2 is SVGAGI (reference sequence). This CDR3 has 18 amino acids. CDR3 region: CASSYSMIREGVNTEAFF. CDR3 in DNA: TGTGCCAGCAGTTACTCGATGATCAGGGAGGGGGTGAACACTGAAGCTTTCTTT.

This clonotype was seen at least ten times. CDR3 nucleotide sequence: TGTGCCAGCAAACGGACAGCTAGCACAGATACGCAGTATTTT. This codes for CASKRTASTDTQYF. The chain combines TRBV6-5 with TRBJ2-3, with a tentative D call TRBD1 (6 bases). The V gene lost 7 bases and the J gene lost 0 bases, with 11 bases spanning the gap. The CDR3 extends over 14 amino acids. Germline values: CDR1 MNHEY, CDR2 SVGAGI.

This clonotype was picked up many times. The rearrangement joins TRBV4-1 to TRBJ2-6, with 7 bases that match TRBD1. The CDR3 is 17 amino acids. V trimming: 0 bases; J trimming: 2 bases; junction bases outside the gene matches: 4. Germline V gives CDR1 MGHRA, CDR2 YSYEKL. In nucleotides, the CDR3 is TGCGCCAGCAGCCAAGACCATCAGGGGGCTGGGGCCAACGTCCTGACTTTC. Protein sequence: CASSQDHQGAGANVLTF.

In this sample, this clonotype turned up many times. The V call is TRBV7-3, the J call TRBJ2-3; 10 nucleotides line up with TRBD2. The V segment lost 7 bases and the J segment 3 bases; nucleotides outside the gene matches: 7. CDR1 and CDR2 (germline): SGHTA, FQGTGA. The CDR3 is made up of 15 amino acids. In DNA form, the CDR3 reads TGTGCCAGCACCGTAGCGGGAGGCAAGACAGATACGCAGTATTTT. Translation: CASTVAGGKTDTQYF.

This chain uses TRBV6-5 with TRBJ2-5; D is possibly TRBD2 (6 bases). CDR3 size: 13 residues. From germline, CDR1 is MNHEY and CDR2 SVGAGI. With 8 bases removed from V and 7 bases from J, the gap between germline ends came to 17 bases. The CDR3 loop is CASGRGSVGTQYF. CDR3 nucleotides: TGTGCCAGCGGCCGGGGGTCCGTCGGGACCCAGTACTTC.

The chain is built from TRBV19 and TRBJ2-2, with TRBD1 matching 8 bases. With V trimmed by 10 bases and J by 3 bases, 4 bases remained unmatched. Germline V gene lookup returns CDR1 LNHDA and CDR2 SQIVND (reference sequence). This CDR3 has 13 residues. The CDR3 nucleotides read TGTGCCACCCCGACAGGGGACACCGGGGAGCTGTTTTTT. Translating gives CATPTGDTGELFF.

This CDR3 is CASKDTYSGKNIYF. In DNA form, the CDR3 reads TGTGCCAGCAAAGACACGTACTCTGGAAAAAACATATATTTT. The genes are TRBV6-6 and TRBJ1-3; D gene unclear. The CDR3 loop spans 14 amino acids. V lost 7 bases, J lost 12 bases, and 22 bases lay in between. Germline CDR1 and CDR2: MNHNY and SVGAGI (reference sequence).

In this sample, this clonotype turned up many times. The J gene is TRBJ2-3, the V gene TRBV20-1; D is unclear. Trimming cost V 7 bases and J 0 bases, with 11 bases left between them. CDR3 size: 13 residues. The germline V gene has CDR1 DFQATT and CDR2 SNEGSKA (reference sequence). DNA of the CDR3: TGCAGTGGCTACAGACAAAGCACAGATACGCAGTATTTT. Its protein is CSGYRQSTDTQYF.